These 7 T cell receptor beta chains came from one sample sequenced in a study of T-cell reconstitution after alpha-beta-depleted transplantation in children. TCRbeta library construction was performed incorporating unique molecular identifiers. TCRdb independently ran MiXCR on the PCR reads; one entry per CDR3 protein. The data show a few hundred thousand distinct CDR3 sequences, roughly 13% seen once. The source was PBMCs, collected from the stem cell graft. Receptors were obtained from a human donor who donated a stem cell graft to a child with Fanconi anemia.

This clonotype was seen ten or more times. The chain couples TRBV27 to TRBJ2-3; 11 positions match TRBD2. J lost 4 bases, V lost 3 bases, and 3 bases had no gene match. CDR1 is MNHEY and CDR2 is SMNVEV in the germline V gene (reference sequence). This CDR3 comprises 15 residues. CDR3 nucleotides: TGTGCCAGCAGTTTGACTAGCGGGGCAGCAGATACGCAGTATTTT. It specifies CASSLTSGAADTQYF.

The genes are TRBV6-1 and TRBJ1-5, with TRBD1 as a possible D gene (5 bases). Germline CDR1 MNHNS, CDR2 SASEGT. CDR3 size: 15 residues. V lost 6 bases, J lost 0 bases, and 12 bases lay in between. The CDR3 loop is CASSPSGISNQPQHF. CDR3 DNA: TGTGCCAGCAGCCCCTCAGGGATTAGCAATCAGCCCCAGCATTTT.

The chain links TRBV20-1 to TRBJ1-2; D gene ambiguous. The V end was cut by 6 bases, the J end by 1 base, with 12 bases between. The CDR3 consists of 13 residues. Germline V CDR1 and CDR2: DFQATT, SNEGSKA (reference sequence). The CDR3 bases are TGCAGTGCCAGCCCGTCAGATAACTATGGCTACACCTTC. Amino acids: CSASPSDNYGYTF.

The chain recombines TRBV9 with TRBJ2-2, with D unclear. The V end was cut by 0 bases, the J end by 9 bases, with 12 bases between. This CDR3 contains 14 residues. Germline V gene data show CDR1 as SGDLS and CDR2 as YYNGEE. The CDR3, as DNA: TGTGCCAGCAGCGTAGTGGGTTCCCACCGGGAGCTGTTTTTT. This gives the protein CASSVVGSHRELFF.

This clonotype has a count of ten or more. The chain joins TRBV12-3 or TRBV12-4 to TRBJ1-1; D is unclear. With 6 bases removed from V and 1 base from J, the gap between germline ends came to 9 bases. The CDR3 covers 13 residues. CDR3 nucleotide sequence: TGTGCCAGCAGCTTTACAGCGAACACTGAAGCTTTCTTT. Protein: CASSFTANTEAFF.

This clonotype was seen only a few times. In DNA, the CDR3 is TGCGCCAGCAGCTTGATGACTAGCGGACGGGGTGAGCAGTTCTTC. Its protein is CASSLMTSGRGEQFF. The chain joins TRBV5-1 to TRBJ2-1, with TRBD2 identical over 9 bases. Germline trimming cut 1 base from V and 9 bases from J; bases unmatched to any gene: 8. Germline-derived CDR1 and CDR2 are SGHRS and YFSETQ. CDR3 length: 15 amino acids.

This clonotype was observed many times. The chain employs TRBV7-8 and TRBJ2-7; 10 bases fit TRBD1. This CDR3 has 14 residues. The J segment lost 2 bases and the V segment lost 4 bases, leaving 2 bases of the junction unmatched. Germline CDR1 and CDR2: SGHVS and FQNEAQ. CDR3 in amino acids: CASSWTGGTYEQYF. The CDR3 DNA sequence: TGTGCCAGCAGCTGGACAGGGGGGACCTACGAGCAGTACTTC. Drawing the rest from reference TRBV7-8 and TRBJ2-7, the complete variable domain is GAGVSQSPRYKVAKRGQDVALRCDPISGHVSLFWYQQALGQGPEFLTYFQNEAQLDKSGLPSDRFFAERPEGSVSTLKIQRTQQEDSAVYLCASSWTGGTYEQYFGPGTRLTVT.